These 18 T cell receptor beta chains share one sample of origin, sequenced in a study of T cell repertoires in cytomegalovirus infection. TCRdb reprocessed the reads via MiXCR and lists one record per CDR3 protein. The profile shows 680,000 or so distinct CDR3 sequences, 35% of them singletons. Sequencing was performed on PBMCs. These receptors were collected from a human donor in good health (CMV status not recorded). Some clones in this sample may be carry-over from other donors' samples.

This clonotype was seen only a few times. The chain joins TRBV27 to TRBJ1-1, with D unclear. This CDR3 has 13 residues. Germline V gene sequence: CDR1 MNHEY, CDR2 SMNVEV (reference sequence). The V end lost 5 bases, the J end lost 3 bases, and 10 bases lay between the germline ends. CDR3 region: CASSVLQDTEAFF. The CDR3, as DNA: TGTGCCAGCAGTGTACTCCAAGACACTGAAGCTTTCTTT.

The sample holds a few counts of this clonotype. The rearrangement uses TRBV5-1 and TRBJ2-3; the D gene is possibly TRBD1 (6 bases). This CDR3 is 16 amino acids long. With 3 bases removed from V and 2 bases from J, the gap between germline ends came to 16 bases. Germline assignment: CDR1 SGHRS and CDR2 YFSETQ. Here the CDR3 DNA reads TGCGCCAGCAGCTCCCAAATGGGGGCTTCCACAGATACGCAGTATTTT. Translation gives CASSSQMGASTDTQYF.

The V call is TRBV19, the J call TRBJ1-1; D not certain. Germline V lookup: CDR1 LNHDA, CDR2 SQIVND (reference sequence). The V end was cut by 3 bases, the J end by 4 bases, with 3 bases between. This CDR3 is 11 amino acids long. The CDR3 bases are TGTGCCAGTAGTATCTTCACTGAAGCTTTCTTT. Protein: CASSIFTEAFF.

The chain recombines TRBV5-5 with TRBJ2-7, with unresolved D. Germline V gives CDR1 SGHKS, CDR2 YYEKEE (reference sequence). Trimming left V 0 bases short and J 2 bases short, with 12 bases between. The CDR3 contains 15 residues. The CDR3 protein is CASSLVFVGTYEQYF. In nucleotides, the CDR3 is TGTGCCAGCAGCTTGGTGTTTGTTGGGACCTACGAGCAGTACTTC.

This clonotype has more than one count but fewer than ten. The V gene is TRBV2, the J gene TRBJ1-2, with D possibly matching TRBD1 (6 bases). The CDR3 loop spans 14 amino acids. Germline CDR1 and CDR2: SNHLY and FYNNEI. Trimming left V 6 bases short and J 9 bases short, with 20 bases between. The CDR3: CASSADRPPRSYTF. DNA for the CDR3: TGTGCCAGCAGCGCCGACAGGCCCCCGAGGAGCTACACCTTC.

This clonotype has more than one count but fewer than ten. The chain carries TRBV2 and TRBJ1-5, with D uncertain. This CDR3 has 18 residues. V gave up 4 bases and J gave up 4 bases, with 23 bases separating them. CDR1 and CDR2 from the germline V gene are SNHLY and FYNNEI. The CDR3 here is CASSGRIQDADENQPQHF. The DNA of the CDR3 is TGTGCCAGCAGTGGACGAATTCAGGACGCAGACGAGAATCAGCCCCAGCATTTT. Variable domain in full (rest from reference TRBV2 and TRBJ1-5): EPEVTQTPSHQVTQMGQEVILRCVPISNHLYFYWYRQILGQKVEFLVSFYNNEISEKSEIFDDQFSVERPDGSNFTLKIRSTKLEDSAMYFCASSGRIQDADENQPQHFGDGTRLSIL.

This clonotype was detected only a few times. V usage is TRBV5-1 and J usage is TRBJ2-3; 7 positions agree with TRBD2. The CDR3 length is 15 residues. V gave up 0 bases and J gave up 1 base; unmatched junction bases: 2. CDR1 and CDR2 from the germline V gene are SGHRS and YFSETQ. CDR3 in amino acids: CASSLATSGTDTQYF. The CDR3 nucleotides are TGCGCCAGCAGCTTGGCAACTAGCGGCACAGATACGCAGTATTTT.

Details on this clonotype: This may arise from a read error, as a much more abundant clone is one base away. This sequence joins TRBV28 and TRBJ2-1; TRBD1 or TRBD2 may be the D gene (5 bases each). CDR3 length: 14 residues. Per germline, CDR1 MDHEN and CDR2 SYDVKM. Trimming cost V 7 bases and J 5 bases, with 15 bases left between them. This CDR3 is CASTVPWDDNEQFF. CDR3 nucleotide sequence: TGTGCCAGCACCGTACCCTGGGACGACAATGAGCAGTTCTTC.

The chain carries TRBV27 and TRBJ1-5; D gene ambiguous. Germline CDR1 MNHEY, CDR2 SMNVEV (reference sequence). V lost 0 bases and J 4 bases, leaving 16 bases between the germline ends. This CDR3 comprises 17 residues. DNA of the CDR3: TGTGCCAGCAGTTTATCTTTGCCCCCGCGGCCGAATCAGCCCCAGCATTTT. Translation: CASSLSLPPRPNQPQHF.

J is TRBJ1-4 and V is TRBV28; D may be TRBD1 (5 bases). V shed 6 bases and J shed 5 bases, with 19 bases lying between them. The CDR3 contains 16 residues. CDR1 and CDR2 (germline): MDHEN, SYDVKM. The CDR3 sequence is CASSPLGAGQNEKLFF. The CDR3 DNA follows: TGTGCCAGCAGCCCTTTAGGCGCAGGGCAGAATGAAAAACTGTTTTTT.

A word on this clonotype: One end of the junction does not line up with germline, which may come from a read error. The V gene is TRBV2, the J gene TRBJ2-5; the match to TRBD1 covers 9 bases. This CDR3 comprises 15 residues. Germline assignment: CDR1 SNHLY and CDR2 FYNNEI. CDR3 sequence reads: CASSGQGRYQENQYF. CDR3 in DNA: TGTGCCAGCAGCGGACAGGGGAGGTACCAAGAGAACCAGTACTTC.

Ten or more counts support this clonotype. The V and J genes are TRBV7-2 and TRBJ2-1, with 7 bases matching TRBD2. V shed 1 base and J 6 bases; nucleotides not matched to a gene: 6. Germline V gives CDR1 SGHTA, CDR2 FQGNSA. This CDR3 is built from 15 residues. For the CDR3, the DNA is TGTGCCAGCAGCTTAGGAGGCGGGAGTTTCAATGAGCAGTTCTTC. Translated, it gives CASSLGGGSFNEQFF.

This clonotype was counted a few times. This chain connects TRBV6-1 to TRBJ1-1, with TRBD1 matching 8 bases. V trimming: 1 base; J trimming: 7 bases; junction bases outside the gene matches: 8. The CDR3 consists of 15 residues. The germline V gene encodes CDR1 MNHNS and CDR2 SASEGT. The CDR3 nucleotides read TGTGCCAGCAGTGAAGTGGGACAGGAACTGGGTGAAGCTTTCTTT. This translates into CASSEVGQELGEAFF.

This clonotype occurred once. The chain couples TRBV2 to TRBJ2-2; possible D gene TRBD1, 5 bases. The ends were cut back, 6 bases at V and 4 bases at J, with 15 bases in the middle. CDR3 length: 15 amino acids. Per the germline V gene, CDR1 is SNHLY and CDR2 is FYNNEI. The CDR3 here is CASRTGQGLTGELFF. The CDR3 DNA follows: TGTGCCAGCAGAACCGGCCAGGGCCTCACCGGGGAGCTGTTTTTT.

The chain joins TRBV9 to TRBJ2-3; D is undetermined. V lost 0 bases and J lost 5, with 13 bases in between. CDR1 is SGDLS and CDR2 is YYNGEE in the germline V gene. The CDR3 has 15 amino acids. CDR3 nucleotide sequence: TGTGCCAGCAGCGTAGATTCAGTCTCCAGAGATACGCAGTATTTT. This codes for CASSVDSVSRDTQYF.

This clonotype was detected only once. The chain couples TRBV7-6 to TRBJ1-6; 7 nucleotides agree with TRBD1. The CDR3 runs to 16 residues. Germline V gene sequence: CDR1 SGHVS, CDR2 FNYEAQ. With 3 bases clipped from V and 7 bases from J, the junction kept 9 bases outside the gene matches. CDR3 sequence: CASSFRPPRGNSPLHF. CDR3 sequence (DNA): TGTGCCAGCAGCTTTCGGCCACCCAGGGGGAATTCACCCCTCCACTTT.

This clonotype was seen at least ten times. This chain connects TRBV7-6 to TRBJ2-3, with TRBD1 matching 9 bases. Germline V gene data show CDR1 as SGHVS and CDR2 as FNYEAQ. With 6 bases clipped from V and 7 bases from J, the junction kept 11 bases outside the gene matches. The CDR3 is made up of 15 amino acids. CDR3 in amino acids: CASSLTPTGGHTQYF. The CDR3 DNA is TGTGCCAGCAGTCTAACCCCGACAGGGGGGCATACGCAGTATTTT.

A remark on this clonotype: This may arise from a read error, as a much more abundant clone is one base away. CDR3 sequence: CARSLASGGSNTGELFF. In DNA, the CDR3 is TGTGCCAGAAGCTTAGCTAGCGGGGGATCGAACACCGGGGAGCTGTTTTTT. J is TRBJ2-2 and V is TRBV7-2; 10 bases are a match to TRBD2. This CDR3 region has 17 residues. Germline V lookup: CDR1 SGHTA, CDR2 FQGNSA.